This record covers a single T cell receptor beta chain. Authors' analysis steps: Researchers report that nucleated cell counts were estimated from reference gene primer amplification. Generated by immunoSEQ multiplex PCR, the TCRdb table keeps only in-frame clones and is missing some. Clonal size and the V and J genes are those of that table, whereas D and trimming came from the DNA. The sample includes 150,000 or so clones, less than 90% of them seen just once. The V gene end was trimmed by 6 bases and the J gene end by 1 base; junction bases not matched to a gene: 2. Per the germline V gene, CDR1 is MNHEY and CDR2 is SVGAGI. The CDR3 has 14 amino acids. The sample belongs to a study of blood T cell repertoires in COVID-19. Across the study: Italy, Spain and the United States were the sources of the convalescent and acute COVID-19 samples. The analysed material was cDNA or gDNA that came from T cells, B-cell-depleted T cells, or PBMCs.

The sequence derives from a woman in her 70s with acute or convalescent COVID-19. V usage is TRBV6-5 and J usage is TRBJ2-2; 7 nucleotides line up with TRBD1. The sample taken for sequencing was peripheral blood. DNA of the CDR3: TGTGCCAGCAGGAGACAGGGGAACACCGGGGAGCTGTTTTTT. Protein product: CASRRQGNTGELFF.